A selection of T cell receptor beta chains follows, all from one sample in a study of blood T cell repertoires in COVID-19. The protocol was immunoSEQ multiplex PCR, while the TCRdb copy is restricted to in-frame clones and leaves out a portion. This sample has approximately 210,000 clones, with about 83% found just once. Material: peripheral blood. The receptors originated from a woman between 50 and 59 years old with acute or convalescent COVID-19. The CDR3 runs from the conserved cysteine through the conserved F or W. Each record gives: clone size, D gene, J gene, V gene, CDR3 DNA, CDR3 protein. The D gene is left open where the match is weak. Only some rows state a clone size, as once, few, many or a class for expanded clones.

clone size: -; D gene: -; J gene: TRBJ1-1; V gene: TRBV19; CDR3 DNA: TGTGCCAGTAGTCCAGAGTACCAGCGGGCAGCTTTCTTT; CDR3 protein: CASSPEYQRAAFF
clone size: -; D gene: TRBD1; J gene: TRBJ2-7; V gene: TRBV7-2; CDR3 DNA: TGTGCCAGCAGCTTAACCGACAGGGGCTACGAGCAGTACTTC; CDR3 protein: CASSLTDRGYEQYF
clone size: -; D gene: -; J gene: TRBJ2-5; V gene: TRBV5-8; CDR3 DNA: TGTGCCAGCAGCCTCCTAGAGACCCAGTACTTC; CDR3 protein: CASSLLETQYF
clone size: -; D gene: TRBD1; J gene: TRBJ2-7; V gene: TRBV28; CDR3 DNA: TGTGCCAGCGGGGGGCATTCGGGACAGGGTTATCACTTC; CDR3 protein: CASGGHSGQGYHF
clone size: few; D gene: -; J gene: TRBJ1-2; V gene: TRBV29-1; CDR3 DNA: TGCAGCGCCGGGGGGAAGAACTATGGCTACACCTTC; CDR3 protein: CSAGGKNYGYTF
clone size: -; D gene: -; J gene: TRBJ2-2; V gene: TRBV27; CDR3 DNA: TGTGCCAGCAAGGAGGGGTGGTATACGAACACCGGGGAGCTGTTTTTT; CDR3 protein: CASKEGWYTNTGELFF
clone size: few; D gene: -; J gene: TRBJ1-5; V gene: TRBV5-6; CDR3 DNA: TGTGCCAGCAGCTTGCGGGAGGGACTCGCTGGGGTGCCCCAGCATTTT; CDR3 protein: CASSLREGLAGVPQHF
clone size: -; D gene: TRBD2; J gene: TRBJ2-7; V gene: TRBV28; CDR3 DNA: TGTGCCAGCAGTTCACGGGATACTAGCGGAGACATCTACGAGCAGTACTTC; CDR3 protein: CASSSRDTSGDIYEQYF
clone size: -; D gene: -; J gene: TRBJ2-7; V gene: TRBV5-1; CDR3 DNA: TGCGCCAGCAGCAGAACCTGGGAGCACTACGAGCAGTACTTC; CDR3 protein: CASSRTWEHYEQYF
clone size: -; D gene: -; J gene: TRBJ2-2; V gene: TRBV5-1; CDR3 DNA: TGCGCCAGCAGCTTGGCGGCTAGCGTGGACGGGGAGCTGTTTTTT; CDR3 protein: CASSLAASVDGELFF
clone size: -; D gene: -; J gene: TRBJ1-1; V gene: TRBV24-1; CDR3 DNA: TGTGCCACCAGTGATTCCTCCCGAGTGAGCACTGAAGCTTTCTTT; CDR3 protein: CATSDSSRVSTEAFF
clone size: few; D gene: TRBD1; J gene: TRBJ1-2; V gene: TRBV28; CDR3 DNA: TGTGCCAGCAGGTCCGGGACAGGAAGAGGCTACACCTTC; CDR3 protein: CASRSGTGRGYTF
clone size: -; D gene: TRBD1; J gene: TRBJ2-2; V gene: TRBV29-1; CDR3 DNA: TGCAGCGTTGATCCAGGGGGCAACACCGGGGAGCTGTTTTTT; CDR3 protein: CSVDPGGNTGELFF
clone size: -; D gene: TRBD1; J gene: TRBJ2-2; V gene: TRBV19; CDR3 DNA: TGTGCCAGTAGTATAGCCCCCGGACAGGGGGCAACCGGGGAGCTGTTTTTT; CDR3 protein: CASSIAPGQGATGELFF
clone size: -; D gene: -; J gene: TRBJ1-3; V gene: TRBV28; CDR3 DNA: TGTGCCAGCGCTAGCTCTGGAAACACCATATATTTT; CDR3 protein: CASASSGNTIYF
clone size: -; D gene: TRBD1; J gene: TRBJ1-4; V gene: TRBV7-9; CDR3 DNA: TGTGCCAGCAGCCCCGGGACAGGGGAATTGTGGCATGAAAAACTGTTTTTT; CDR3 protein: CASSPGTGELWHEKLFF
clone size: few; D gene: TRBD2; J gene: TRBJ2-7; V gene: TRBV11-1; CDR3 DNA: TGTGCCAGCAGCCTCGGACTAGCGGGGAACTACGAGCAGTACTTC; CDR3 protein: CASSLGLAGNYEQYF
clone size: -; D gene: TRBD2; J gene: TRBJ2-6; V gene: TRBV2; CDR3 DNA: TGTGCCAGCACCTGGGCGGGGGGTGGCTCTGGGGCCAACGTCCTGACTTTC; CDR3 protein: CASTWAGGGSGANVLTF
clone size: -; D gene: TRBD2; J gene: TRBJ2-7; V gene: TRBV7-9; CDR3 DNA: TGTGCCAGCAGCTTAGGAGTTGGGACTAGGGCCTACGAGCAGTACTTC; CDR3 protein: CASSLGVGTRAYEQYF
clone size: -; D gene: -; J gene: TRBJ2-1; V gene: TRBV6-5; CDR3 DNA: TGTGCCAGCAACAAGTTGGACTCGTTCCACAATGAGCAGTTCTTC; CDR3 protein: CASNKLDSFHNEQFF
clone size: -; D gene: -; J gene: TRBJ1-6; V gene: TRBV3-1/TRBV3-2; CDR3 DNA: TGTGCCAGCAGCCAAGACAGGGTTTCACCCCTCCACTTT; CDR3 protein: CASSQDRVSPLHF
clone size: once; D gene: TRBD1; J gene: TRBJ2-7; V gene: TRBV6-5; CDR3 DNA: TGTGCCAGCAGTTACGTCGGACAGGGGACCCACGAGCAGTACTTC; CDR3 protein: CASSYVGQGTHEQYF
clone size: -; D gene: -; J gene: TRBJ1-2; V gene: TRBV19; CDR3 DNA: TGTGCCAGTAGTATAGAACGACAGGCCGGTGGCTACACCTTC; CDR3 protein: CASSIERQAGGYTF
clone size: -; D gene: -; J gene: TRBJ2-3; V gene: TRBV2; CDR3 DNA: TGTGCCAGCAGTGTGGAGTCTCTTGATACGCAGTATTTT; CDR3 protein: CASSVESLDTQYF
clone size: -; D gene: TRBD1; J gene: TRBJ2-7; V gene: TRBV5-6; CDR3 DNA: TGTGCCAGCAGCTCCCGAGACAGGGGTTCCTACGAGCAGTACTTC; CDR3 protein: CASSSRDRGSYEQYF
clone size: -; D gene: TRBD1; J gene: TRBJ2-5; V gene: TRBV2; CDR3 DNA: TGTGCCAGCTCGGGACAGGGGGGGTACCAAGAGACCCAGTACTTC; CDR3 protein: CASSGQGGYQETQYF
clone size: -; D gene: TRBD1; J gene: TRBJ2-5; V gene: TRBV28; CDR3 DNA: TGTGCCAGCACTTCCCATAGGGGGCGAGAGACCCAGTACTTC; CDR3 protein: CASTSHRGRETQYF
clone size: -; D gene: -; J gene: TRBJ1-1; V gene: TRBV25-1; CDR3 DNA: TGTGCCAGCAGTGAACTCCCAGGGCCGAACACTGAAGCTTTCTTT; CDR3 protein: CASSELPGPNTEAFF
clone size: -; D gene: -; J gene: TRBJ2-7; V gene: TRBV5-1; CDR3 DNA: TGCGCCAGCAGCTTGTTGGAGAGCTCCTACGAGCAGTACTTC; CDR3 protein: CASSLLESSYEQYF
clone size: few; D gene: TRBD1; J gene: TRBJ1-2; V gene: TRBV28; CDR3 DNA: TGTGCCAGCAAGACGGCGGGGACAGGGACTAACTATGGCTACACCTTC; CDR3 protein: CASKTAGTGTNYGYTF
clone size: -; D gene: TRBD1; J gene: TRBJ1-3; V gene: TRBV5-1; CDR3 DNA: TGCGCCAGCAGCCCGACAGGGGACTCTGGAAACACCATATATTTT; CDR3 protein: CASSPTGDSGNTIYF
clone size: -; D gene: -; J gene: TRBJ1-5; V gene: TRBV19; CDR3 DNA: TGTGCCAGTACTCAGGGCCTCGGGCCGGCCCAGCCCCAGCATTTT; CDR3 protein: CASTQGLGPAQPQHF
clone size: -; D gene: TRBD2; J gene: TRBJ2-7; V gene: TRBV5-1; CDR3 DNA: TGCGCCAGCAGCTTGGTAGCGGGAGGCTACGAGCAGTACTTC; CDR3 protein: CASSLVAGGYEQYF
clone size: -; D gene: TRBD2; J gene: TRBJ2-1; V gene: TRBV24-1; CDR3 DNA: TGTGCCACCAGTGATTTAGGGACTAGCGGGAGTTGGTACAATGAGCAGTTCTTC; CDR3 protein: CATSDLGTSGSWYNEQFF
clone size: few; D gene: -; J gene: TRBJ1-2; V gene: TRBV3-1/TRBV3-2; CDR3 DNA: TGTGCCAGCACCCAAGACTCGACAGTCTATGGCTACACCTTC; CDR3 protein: CASTQDSTVYGYTF
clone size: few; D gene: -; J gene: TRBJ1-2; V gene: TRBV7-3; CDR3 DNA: TGTGCCAGCAGCTCGTCTCAAGGACTCCCTTCCTTC; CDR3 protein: CASSSSQGLPSF
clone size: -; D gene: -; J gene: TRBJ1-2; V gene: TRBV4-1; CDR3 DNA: TGCGCCAGCAGCCAAGGCTTCCATGGTTCGGGGTTAGATGGCTACACCTTC; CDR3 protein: CASSQGFHGSGLDGYTF
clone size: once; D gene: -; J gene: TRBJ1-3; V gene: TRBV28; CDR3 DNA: TGTGCCAGTACAGTTAACTCTGGAAACACCATATATTTT; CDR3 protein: CASTVNSGNTIYF
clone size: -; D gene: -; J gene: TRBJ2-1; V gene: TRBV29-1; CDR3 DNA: TGCGTATTTAACCGGGTGCACAATGAGCAGTTCTTC; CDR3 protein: CVFNRVHNEQFF
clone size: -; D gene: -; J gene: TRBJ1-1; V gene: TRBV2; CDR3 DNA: TGTGCCAGCAGTGTTCTTCCCCGGGGAGCTTTCTTT; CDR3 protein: CASSVLPRGAFF